Shown below are 16 T cell receptor beta chains from a single sample sequenced in a study of regulatory T cells in long-lasting Graves disease (dated by TCRdb to the early 2020s). The sample's time point, from its label and the paper: newly diagnosed GD, antithyroid drugs for less than 3 months. For both TCR sequencing and RNA sequencing, RNA was extracted from PBMCs in TRIzol. Libraries were built with multiplex PCR. The sample was run on an Illumina HiSeq 4000. To build TCR beta libraries, CDR3 regions were amplified by Arm-PCR using iRepertoire HTBI primers. TCRdb reworked the public reads: Q25 trimming with fastp, MiXCR clone assembly, productive beta chains retained. Each entry is one CDR3 protein sequence, shown with its most common DNA and genes. The sample table holds about 440,000 distinct CDR3 sequences, of which around 14% were seen once. The ten most abundant clones make up around 17% of the sample.

These same records also appear under a second study, on T cells in Graves' hyperthyroidism and ophthalmopathy.

The specimen comprised peripheral blood mononuclear cells (PBMCs), sampled at new diagnosis, from a patient treated with antithyroid drugs. Receptors were obtained from a woman aged 25 to 39 with Graves disease. Donor details come from another sample of the same person, matched by shared clones.

This clonotype was detected a few times. The chain combines TRBV29-1 with TRBJ2-6, with D hard to call. The length of the CDR3 is 15 residues. The ends were cut back, 2 bases at V and 0 bases at J, with 8 bases in the middle. The V gene's germline CDR1 is SQVTM and CDR2 ANQGSEA. CDR3 in amino acids: CSVEQWSSGANVLTF. The CDR3 coding sequence is TGCAGCGTTGAACAATGGAGCTCTGGGGCCAACGTCCTGACTTTC.

This clonotype was recorded at least ten times. This chain links TRBV20-1 with TRBJ2-7; D is possibly TRBD1 or TRBD2 (5 bases each). CDR1 and CDR2 (germline): DFQATT, SNEGSKA (reference sequence). Trimming pared 0 bases from V and 0 bases from J, leaving 12 bases between. The CDR3 runs 15 residues. CDR3 loop: CSARDMGESSYEQYF. As DNA, the CDR3 is TGCAGTGCTAGAGATATGGGGGAGAGCTCCTACGAGCAGTACTTC.

This clonotype has a count of ten or more. J is TRBJ2-7 and V is TRBV20-1; 12 bases are shared with TRBD2. Germline assignment: CDR1 DFQATT and CDR2 SNEGSKA (reference sequence). CDR3 length equals 13 residues. Unmatched junction bases numbered 2, after V lost 6 bases and J lost 2 bases. The CDR3 DNA reads TGCAGTGCGCGGACTAGCGGGGCCTACGAGCAGTACTTC. Amino acids: CSARTSGAYEQYF.

The chain combines TRBV18 with TRBJ2-7, with unresolved D. Trimming removed 1 base from V and 2 bases from J, with 21 bases in between. The CDR3 length is 18 residues. Germline CDR1 KGHSH, CDR2 LQKENI. The CDR3 nucleotides are TGTGCCAGCTCACCACTAAGAGCCCCACCCTCTACTACCTACGAGCAGTACTTC. Translated, it gives CASSPLRAPPSTTYEQYF.

The table lists this clonotype with many counts. V and J are TRBV11-2 and TRBJ1-1, with D perhaps matching TRBD1 (6 bases). Trimming stripped 1 base from V and 2 bases from J, with 11 bases between. CDR3 length equals 15 residues. In germline, CDR1 is SGHAT, CDR2 FQNNGV. In nucleotides, the CDR3 is TGTGCCAGCAGCTTAGTTTCAGGGGCAAACACTGAAGCTTTCTTT. It specifies CASSLVSGANTEAFF.

Concerning this clonotype itself: A far more abundant clone sits one base away, making this likely a read error. V usage is TRBV11-1 and J usage is TRBJ2-3; 7 bases line up with TRBD2. Germline loops: CDR1 SGHAT, CDR2 FQDESV (reference sequence). The CDR3 has 15 amino acids. This CDR3 reads CASSLSGASTDTQCF. Written as DNA, the CDR3 is TGCGCCAGCAGCTTGAGCGGGGCTAGCACAGATACGCAGTGTTTT.

This clonotype appeared a few times. The chain links TRBV7-2 to TRBJ2-1, with 11 nucleotides matching TRBD2. The trim removed 8 bases at V and 0 bases at J, leaving 3 bases unmatched. Germline-derived CDR1 and CDR2 are SGHTA and FQGNSA. CDR3 length: 15 amino acids. CDR3 sequence: CASGTSGSSYNEQFF. CDR3 nucleotide sequence: TGTGCCAGCGGGACTAGCGGAAGCTCCTACAATGAGCAGTTCTTC.

This rearrangement joins TRBV14 to TRBJ2-5; 8 nucleotides match TRBD1. This CDR3 is 14 amino acids long. CDR1 and CDR2 from the germline V gene are SGHDN and FVKESK. Trimming at V came to 7 bases and at J to 6 bases, leaving 10 bases not matched to a gene. CDR3 region: CASNDAGGSKTQYF. CDR3 nucleotides: TGTGCCAGCAACGACGCAGGGGGCTCGAAGACCCAGTACTTC.

J is TRBJ1-5 and V is TRBV20-1; a possible D gene is TRBD1 (6 bases). The germline V gene encodes CDR1 DFQATT and CDR2 SNEGSKA (reference sequence). V lost 0 bases, J lost 4 bases, and 13 bases lay in between. The CDR3 has 15 amino acids. CDR3 nucleotide sequence: TGCAGTGCTAGAGATTCAGGGGCGGTAAATCAGCCCCAGCATTTT. Translation gives CSARDSGAVNQPQHF.

The chain employs TRBV5-5 and TRBJ1-6; a possible D gene is TRBD1 (6 bases). V was shortened by 0 bases and J by 9 bases, with 13 bases between the two germline ends. Germline V CDR1 and CDR2: SGHKS, YYEKEE (reference sequence). The CDR3 runs to 15 residues. CDR3 sequence reads: CASSLVGGRSSPLHF. For the CDR3, the DNA is TGTGCCAGCAGCTTGGTTGGGGGGCGGAGTTCACCCCTCCACTTT. Supplemented by reference TRBV5-5 and TRBJ1-6, the full variable domain reads DAGVTQSPTHLIKTRGQQVTLRCSPISGHKSVSWYQQVLGQGPQFIFQYYEKEERGRGNFPDRFSARQFPNYSSELNVNALLLGDSALYLCASSLVGGRSSPLHFGNGTRLTVT.

This clonotype was observed a handful of times. The chain employs TRBV6-2 or TRBV6-3 and TRBJ2-4; D unresolved. Germline values: CDR1 MNHEY, CDR2 SVGEGT. The CDR3 consists of 14 residues. Trimming removed 3 bases from V and 1 base from J, with 7 bases in between. CDR3 nucleotides: TGTGCCAGCAGTTATAGCTTGGCCAAAAACATTCAGTACTTC. This gives the protein CASSYSLAKNIQYF.

This clonotype was picked up many times. This chain links TRBV20-1 with TRBJ2-6, with TRBD1 matching over 8 bases. The CDR3 is made up of 17 amino acids. Germline-derived CDR1 and CDR2 are DFQATT and SNEGSKA (reference sequence). V shed 3 bases, J shed 0 bases, and the junction held 7 bases outside the gene matches. The CDR3 DNA sequence: TGCAGTGCTAGGGGAATAGACAGGGGCTCTGGGGCCAACGTCCTGACTTTC. Amino acid sequence: CSARGIDRGSGANVLTF.

There are a few counts of this clonotype. This chain uses TRBV14 with TRBJ2-3, with a tentative D call TRBD1 (5 bases). V shed 8 bases and J shed 2 bases, with 26 bases lying between them. The length of the CDR3 is 18 residues. The V gene's germline CDR1 is SGHDN and CDR2 FVKESK. This chain's CDR3 is CASVIIRAKKRTTDTQYF. In DNA, the CDR3 is TGTGCCAGCGTAATTATCAGGGCAAAGAAAAGAACCACAGATACGCAGTATTTT.

This clonotype was recorded many times. The J gene is TRBJ2-5, the V gene TRBV30; tentative D call: TRBD1 (6 bases). Per the germline V gene, CDR1 is GTSNPN and CDR2 is SVGIG (reference sequence). V dropped 0 bases and J dropped 4 bases, with 12 bases sitting between them. This CDR3 is 14 amino acids long. CDR3: CAWSVGGGLETQYF. CDR3 nucleotides: TGTGCCTGGAGTGTTGGTGGGGGCTTAGAGACCCAGTACTTC.

V gene TRBV5-5 combines with J gene TRBJ2-7, with D perhaps TRBD1 (5 bases). The CDR3 runs to 16 residues. Deletions cut 4 bases from V and 1 base from J, with 18 bases between. Per germline, CDR1 SGHKS and CDR2 YYEKEE (reference sequence). The CDR3 sequence is CASSLRSQGRSYEQYF. CDR3 bases: TGTGCCAGCAGCCTTCGGTCGCAGGGTCGGTCCTACGAGCAGTACTTC.

This clonotype came up a few times. The chain uses TRBV12-3 or TRBV12-4 and TRBJ1-5, with 8 bases identical to TRBD1. This CDR3 comprises 17 residues. The J segment lost 1 base and the V segment lost 1 base, leaving 6 bases of the junction unmatched. The CDR3 DNA sequence: TGTGCCAGCAGTTTAGGGACAGGGAGTGAGAGCAATCAGCCCCAGCATTTT. This gives the protein CASSLGTGSESNQPQHF.